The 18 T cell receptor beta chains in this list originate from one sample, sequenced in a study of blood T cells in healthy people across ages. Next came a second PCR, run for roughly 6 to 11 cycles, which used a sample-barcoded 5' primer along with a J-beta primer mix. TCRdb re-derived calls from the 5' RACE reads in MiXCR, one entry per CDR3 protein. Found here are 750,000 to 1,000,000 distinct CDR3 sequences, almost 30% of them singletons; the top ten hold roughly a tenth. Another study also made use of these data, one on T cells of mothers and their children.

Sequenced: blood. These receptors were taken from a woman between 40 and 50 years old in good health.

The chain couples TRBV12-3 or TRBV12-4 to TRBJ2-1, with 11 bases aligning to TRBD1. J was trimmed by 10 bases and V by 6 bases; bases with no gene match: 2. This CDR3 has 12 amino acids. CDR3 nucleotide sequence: TGTGCCAGCAGGGGGACAGGGGGGGAGCAGTTCTTC. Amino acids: CASRGTGGEQFF.

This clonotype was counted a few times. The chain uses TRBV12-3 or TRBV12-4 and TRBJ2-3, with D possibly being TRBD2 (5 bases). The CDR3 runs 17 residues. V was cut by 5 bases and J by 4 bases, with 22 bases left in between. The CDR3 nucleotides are TGTGCCAGCAGTCCATCCTATACTAGAGTGGGTGCAGATACGCAGTATTTT. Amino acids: CASSPSYTRVGADTQYF.

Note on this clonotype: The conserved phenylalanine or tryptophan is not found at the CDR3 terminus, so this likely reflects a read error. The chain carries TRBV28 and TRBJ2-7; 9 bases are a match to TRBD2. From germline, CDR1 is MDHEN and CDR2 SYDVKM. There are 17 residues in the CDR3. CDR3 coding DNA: TGTGCCAGCAGTCCCCTGCGGGCTAGCGGGGTAGCCTACGCGCAGTACCTC. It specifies CASSPLRASGVAYAQYL.

CDR3 amino acids: CASSLSPGPFKYGYTF. The DNA of the CDR3 is TGTGCCAGCAGCTTATCCCCGGGGCCCTTTAAGTATGGCTACACCTTC. The chain uses TRBV7-2 and TRBJ1-2; TRBD1 might be the D (5 bases). The V end lost 2 bases, the J end lost 5 bases, and 18 bases lay between the germline ends. The CDR3 covers 16 residues. CDR1 is SGHTA and CDR2 is FQGNSA in the germline V gene. Full variable domain (outside the CDR3, taken from reference TRBV7-2 and TRBJ1-2): GAGVSQSPSNKVTEKGKDVELRCDPISGHTALYWYRQSLGQGLEFLIYFQGNSAPDKSGLPSDRFSAERTGGSVSTLTIQRTQQEDSAVYLCASSLSPGPFKYGYTFGSGTRLTVV.

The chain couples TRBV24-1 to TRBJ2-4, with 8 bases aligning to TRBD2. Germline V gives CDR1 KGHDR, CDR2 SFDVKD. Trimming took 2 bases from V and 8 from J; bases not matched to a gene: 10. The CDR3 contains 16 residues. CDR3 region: CATSDSATSGGDIQYF. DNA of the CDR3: TGTGCCACCAGTGATTCGGCCACCTCGGGAGGGGACATTCAGTACTTC.

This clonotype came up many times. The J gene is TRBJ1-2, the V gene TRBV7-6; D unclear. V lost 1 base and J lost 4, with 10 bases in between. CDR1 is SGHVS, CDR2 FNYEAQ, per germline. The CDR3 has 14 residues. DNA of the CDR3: TGTGCCAGCAGCTTAGGAGGGCATAGCTATGGCTACACCTTC. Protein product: CASSLGGHSYGYTF.

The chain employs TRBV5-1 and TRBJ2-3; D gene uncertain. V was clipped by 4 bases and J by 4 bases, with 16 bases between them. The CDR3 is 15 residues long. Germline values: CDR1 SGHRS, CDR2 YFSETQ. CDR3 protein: CASSLRTAGSDTQYF. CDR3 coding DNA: TGCGCCAGCAGCCTCCGCACGGCAGGCTCAGATACGCAGTATTTT.

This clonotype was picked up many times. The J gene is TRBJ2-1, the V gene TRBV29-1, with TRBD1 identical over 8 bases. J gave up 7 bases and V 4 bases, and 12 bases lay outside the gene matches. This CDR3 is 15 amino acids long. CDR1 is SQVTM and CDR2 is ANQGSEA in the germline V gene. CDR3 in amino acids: CSVGGGQGAMNEQFF. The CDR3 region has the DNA TGCAGCGTTGGAGGGGGGCAGGGGGCTATGAATGAGCAGTTCTTC.

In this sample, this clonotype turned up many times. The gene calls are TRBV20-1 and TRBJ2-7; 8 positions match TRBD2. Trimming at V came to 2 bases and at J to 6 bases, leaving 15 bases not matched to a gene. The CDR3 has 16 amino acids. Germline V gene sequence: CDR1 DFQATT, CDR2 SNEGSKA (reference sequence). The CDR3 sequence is CSARTGGAGERGEQYF. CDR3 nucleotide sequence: TGCAGTGCTAGAACCGGGGGAGCGGGGGAAAGAGGCGAGCAGTACTTC.

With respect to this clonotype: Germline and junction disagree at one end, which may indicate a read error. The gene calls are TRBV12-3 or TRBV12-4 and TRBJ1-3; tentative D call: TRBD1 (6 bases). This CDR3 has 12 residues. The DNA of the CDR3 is TGTGCCCGCAGTTTACAGGGTCGAAGTCGATATTTT. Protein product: CARSLQGRSRYF.

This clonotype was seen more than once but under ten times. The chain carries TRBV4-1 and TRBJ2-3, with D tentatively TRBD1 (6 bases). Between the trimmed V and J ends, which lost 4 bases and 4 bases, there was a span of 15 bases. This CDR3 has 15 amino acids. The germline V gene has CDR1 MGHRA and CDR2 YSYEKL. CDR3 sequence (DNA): TGCGCCAGCAGCCCGCAGACAGGTTTGCCAGATACGCAGTATTTT. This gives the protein CASSPQTGLPDTQYF.

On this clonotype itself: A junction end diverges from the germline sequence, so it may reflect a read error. This chain's CDR3 is CASSPWIAPPGTDAQYF. DNA of the CDR3: TGCGCCAGCAGCCCCTGGATTGCCCCGCCAGGGACAGATGCGCAGTATTTT. This chain links TRBV4-1 with TRBJ2-3, with 7 nucleotides matching TRBD1. CDR3 size: 17 residues. Germline CDR1 and CDR2: MGHRA and YSYEKL.

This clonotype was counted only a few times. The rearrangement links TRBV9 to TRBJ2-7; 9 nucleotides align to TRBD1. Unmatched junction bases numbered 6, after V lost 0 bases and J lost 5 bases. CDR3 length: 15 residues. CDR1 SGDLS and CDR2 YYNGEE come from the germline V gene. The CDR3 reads CASSVGTGDPHEQYF. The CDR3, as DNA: TGTGCCAGCAGCGTAGGGACAGGGGACCCCCACGAGCAGTACTTC.

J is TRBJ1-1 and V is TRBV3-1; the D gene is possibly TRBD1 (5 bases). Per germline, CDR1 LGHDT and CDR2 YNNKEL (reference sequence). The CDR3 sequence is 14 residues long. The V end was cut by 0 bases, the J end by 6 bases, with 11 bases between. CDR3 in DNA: TGTGCCAGCAGCCAAGACGCGGCGGGGGCTGAAGCTTTCTTT. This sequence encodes CASSQDAAGAEAFF. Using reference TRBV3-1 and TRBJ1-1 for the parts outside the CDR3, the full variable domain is DTAVSQTPKYLVTQMGNDKSIKCEQNLGHDTMYWYKQDSKKFLKIMFSYNNKELIINETVPNRFSPKSPDKAHLNLHINSLELGDSAVYFCASSQDAAGAEAFFGQGTRLTVV.

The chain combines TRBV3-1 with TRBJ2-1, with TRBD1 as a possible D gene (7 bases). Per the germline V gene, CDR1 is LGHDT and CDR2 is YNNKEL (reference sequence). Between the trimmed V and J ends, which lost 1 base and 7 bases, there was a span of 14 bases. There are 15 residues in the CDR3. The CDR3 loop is CASSQGGGAGNEQFF. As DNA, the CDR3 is TGTGCCAGCAGCCAAGGAGGGGGCGCGGGGAATGAGCAGTTCTTC.

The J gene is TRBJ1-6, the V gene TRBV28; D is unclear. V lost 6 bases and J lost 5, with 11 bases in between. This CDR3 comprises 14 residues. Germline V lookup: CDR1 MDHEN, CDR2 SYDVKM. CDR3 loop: CASSLPHDNSPLHF. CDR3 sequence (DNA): TGTGCCAGCAGCCTACCACATGATAATTCACCCCTCCACTTT.

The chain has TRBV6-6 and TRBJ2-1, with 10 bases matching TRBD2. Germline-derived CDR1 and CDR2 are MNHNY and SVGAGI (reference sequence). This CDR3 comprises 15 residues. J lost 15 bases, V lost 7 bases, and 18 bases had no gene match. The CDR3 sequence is CASTTWELAGNPVFF. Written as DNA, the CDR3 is TGTGCCAGCACCACATGGGAACTAGCGGGGAATCCGGTGTTCTTC.

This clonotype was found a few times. The CDR3 DNA follows: TGCAGTGCTAGAGATCGAAGGGGGCTCAATGAGCAGTTCTTC. Translated, it gives CSARDRRGLNEQFF. The V gene is TRBV20-1, the J gene TRBJ2-1; 7 nucleotides align to TRBD1. J gave up 6 bases and V 0 bases, and 5 bases lay outside the gene matches. Germline values: CDR1 DFQATT, CDR2 SNEGSKA (reference sequence). This CDR3 contains 14 residues.